This record covers a single T cell receptor beta chain. Its antigen remains unidentified. One junction end does not reproduce the germline sequence, and a read error may be involved. CDR1 is SSHAT and CDR2 is FNYEAQ in the germline V gene (reference sequence). The CDR3 length is 13 residues. The data were produced by immunoSEQ multiplex PCR, yet TCRdb's version contains in-frame clones alone and is incomplete. Seen here are about 70,000 clones, 86% observed once, and the top ten hold 6.5% to 7.5%. The data stem from a study of OX40 agonist ivuxolimab in advanced cancers. The wider study: Patients receiving dose escalation had hepatocellular carcinoma, melanoma, renal cell or head and neck cancer. Two patients with cutaneous melanoma and one with hepatocellular carcinoma, three in total, showed partial responses.

General observations from the study: On average, CD8+ T cells had more expanded clones than CD4+.

The sample was CD4+ or CD8+ T cells sorted from blood, taken in a trial of the OX40 agonist ivuxolimab. The V and J genes are TRBV7-7 and TRBJ2-3; D call uncertain. This sequence originates from an adult with an advanced solid tumor such as melanoma, head and neck, liver or kidney cancer. CDR3 in amino acids: CASSLTEPDTQYF. In DNA form, the CDR3 reads TGTGCTAGCAGCCTTACGGAGCCAGATACGCAGTATTTT.